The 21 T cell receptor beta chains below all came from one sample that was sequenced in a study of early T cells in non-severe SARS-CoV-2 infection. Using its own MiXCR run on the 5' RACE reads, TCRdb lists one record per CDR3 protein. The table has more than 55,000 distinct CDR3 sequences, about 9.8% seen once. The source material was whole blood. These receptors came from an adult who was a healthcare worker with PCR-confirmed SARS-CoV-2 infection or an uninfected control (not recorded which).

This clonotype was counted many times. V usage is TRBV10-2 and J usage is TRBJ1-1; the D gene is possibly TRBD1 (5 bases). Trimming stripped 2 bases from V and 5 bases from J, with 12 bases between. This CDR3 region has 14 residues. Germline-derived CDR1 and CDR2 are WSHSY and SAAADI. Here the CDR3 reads CASSELGGETEAFF. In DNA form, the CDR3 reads TGCGCCAGCAGTGAGCTAGGAGGGGAAACTGAAGCTTTCTTT.

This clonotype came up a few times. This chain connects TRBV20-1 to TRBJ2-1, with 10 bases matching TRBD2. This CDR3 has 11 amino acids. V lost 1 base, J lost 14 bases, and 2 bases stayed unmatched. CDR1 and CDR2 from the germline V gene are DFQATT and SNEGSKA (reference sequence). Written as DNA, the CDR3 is TGCAGTGCTAGAGCCCTAGCGGGAGAGTTCTTC. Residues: CSARALAGEFF.

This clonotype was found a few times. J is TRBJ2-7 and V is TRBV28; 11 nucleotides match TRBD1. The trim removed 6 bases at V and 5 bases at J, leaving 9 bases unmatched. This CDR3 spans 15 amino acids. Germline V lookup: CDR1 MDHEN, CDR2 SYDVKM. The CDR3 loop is CASSPNPGQGDEQYF. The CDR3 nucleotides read TGTGCCAGCAGCCCAAATCCGGGACAGGGGGACGAGCAGTACTTC.

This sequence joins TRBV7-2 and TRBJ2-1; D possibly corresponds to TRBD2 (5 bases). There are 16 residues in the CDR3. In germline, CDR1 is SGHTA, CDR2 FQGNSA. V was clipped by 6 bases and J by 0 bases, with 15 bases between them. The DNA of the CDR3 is TGTGCCAGCAGACCCCCGTTTGGGAGCTCCTACAATGAGCAGTTCTTC. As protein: CASRPPFGSSYNEQFF.

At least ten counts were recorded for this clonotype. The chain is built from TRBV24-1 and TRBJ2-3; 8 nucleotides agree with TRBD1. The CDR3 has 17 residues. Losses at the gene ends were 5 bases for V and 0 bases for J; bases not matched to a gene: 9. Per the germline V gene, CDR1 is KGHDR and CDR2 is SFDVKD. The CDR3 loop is CATSAPAGGLSTDTQYF. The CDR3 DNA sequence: TGTGCCACCAGTGCACCAGCAGGGGGCTTAAGCACAGATACGCAGTATTTT.

CDR3 in amino acids: CASLPPAGGPEAFF. The CDR3 DNA reads as TGTGCCAGCCTTCCGCCGGCGGGGGGCCCTGAAGCTTTCTTT. The chain recombines TRBV12-3 or TRBV12-4 with TRBJ1-1; TRBD1 is a possible D gene (6 bases). V was pared by 8 bases and J by 6 bases, with 19 bases between. CDR3 length: 14 residues.

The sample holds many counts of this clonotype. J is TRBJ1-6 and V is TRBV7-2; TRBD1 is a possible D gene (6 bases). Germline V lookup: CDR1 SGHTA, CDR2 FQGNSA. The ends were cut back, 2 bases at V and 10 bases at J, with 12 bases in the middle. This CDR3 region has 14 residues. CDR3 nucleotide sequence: TGTGCCAGCAGCTTACGGGACAAGGGGTCACCCCTCCACTTT. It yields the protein CASSLRDKGSPLHF.

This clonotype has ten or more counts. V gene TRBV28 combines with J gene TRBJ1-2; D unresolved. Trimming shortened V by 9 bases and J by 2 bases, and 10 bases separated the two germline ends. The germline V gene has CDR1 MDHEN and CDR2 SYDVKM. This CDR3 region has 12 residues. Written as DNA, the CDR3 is TGTGCCAGTACAGAAGAAAACTATGGCTACACCTTC. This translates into CASTEENYGYTF.

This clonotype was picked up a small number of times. CDR3 loop: CATRELAAFF. In nucleotides, the CDR3 is TGTGCCACCCGTGAGCTGGCAGCTTTCTTT. The rearrangement joins TRBV28 to TRBJ1-1; D gene unclear. CDR3 length: 10 residues. V lost 10 bases and J lost 10, with 13 bases in between. The germline V gene encodes CDR1 MDHEN and CDR2 SYDVKM.

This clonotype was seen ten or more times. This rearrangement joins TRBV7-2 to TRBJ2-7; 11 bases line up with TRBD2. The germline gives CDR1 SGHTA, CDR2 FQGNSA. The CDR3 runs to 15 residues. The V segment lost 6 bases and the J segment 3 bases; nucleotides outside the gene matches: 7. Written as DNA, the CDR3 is TGTGCCAGCAGGAGAGCACTAGCGGGAGTCTACGAGCAGTACTTC. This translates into CASRRALAGVYEQYF.

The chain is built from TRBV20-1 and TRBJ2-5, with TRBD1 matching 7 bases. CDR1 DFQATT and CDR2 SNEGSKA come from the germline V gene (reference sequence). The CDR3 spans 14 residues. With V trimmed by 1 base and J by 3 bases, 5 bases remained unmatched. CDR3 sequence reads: CSARARDSKETQYF. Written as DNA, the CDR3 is TGCAGTGCTAGAGCTCGGGACAGCAAAGAGACCCAGTACTTC.

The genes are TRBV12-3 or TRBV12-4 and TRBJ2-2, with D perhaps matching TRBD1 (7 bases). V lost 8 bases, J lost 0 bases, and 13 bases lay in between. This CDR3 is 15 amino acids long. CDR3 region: CASGRGTANTGELFF. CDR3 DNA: TGTGCCAGCGGGCGCGGGACAGCGAACACCGGGGAGCTGTTTTTT.

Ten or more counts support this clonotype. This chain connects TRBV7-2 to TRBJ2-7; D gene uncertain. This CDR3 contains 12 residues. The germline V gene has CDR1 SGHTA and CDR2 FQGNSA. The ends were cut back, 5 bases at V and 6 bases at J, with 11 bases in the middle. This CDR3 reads CASSQSSTEQYF. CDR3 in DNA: TGTGCCAGCAGCCAAAGTTCGACCGAGCAGTACTTC.

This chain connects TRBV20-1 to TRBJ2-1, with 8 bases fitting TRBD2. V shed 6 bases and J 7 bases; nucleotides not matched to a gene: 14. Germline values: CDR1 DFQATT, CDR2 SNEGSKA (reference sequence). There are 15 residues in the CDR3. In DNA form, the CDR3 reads TGCAGTGCCATCAAACTAGCGGAATTAGCGAATGAGCAGTTCTTC. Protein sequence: CSAIKLAELANEQFF.

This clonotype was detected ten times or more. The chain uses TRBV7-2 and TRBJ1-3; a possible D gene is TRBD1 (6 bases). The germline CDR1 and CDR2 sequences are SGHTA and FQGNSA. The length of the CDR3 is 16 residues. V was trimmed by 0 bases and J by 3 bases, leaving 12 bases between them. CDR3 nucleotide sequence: TGTGCCAGCAGCTTAGCGGGGAAAGGGGGTGGAAACACCATATATTTT. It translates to CASSLAGKGGGNTIYF.

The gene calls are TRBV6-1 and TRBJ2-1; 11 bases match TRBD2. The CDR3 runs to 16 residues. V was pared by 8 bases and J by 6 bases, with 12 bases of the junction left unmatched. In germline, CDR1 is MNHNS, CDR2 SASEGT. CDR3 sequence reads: CASRPELAGAGNEQFF. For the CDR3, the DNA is TGTGCCAGCCGCCCGGAACTAGCGGGAGCGGGCAATGAGCAGTTCTTC.

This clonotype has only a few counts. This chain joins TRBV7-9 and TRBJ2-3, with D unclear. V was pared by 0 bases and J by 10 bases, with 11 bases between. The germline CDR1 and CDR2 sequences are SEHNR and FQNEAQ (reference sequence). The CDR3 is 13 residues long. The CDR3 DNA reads TGTGCCAGCAGCTTAGCTTCCACGGCGGCGCAGTATTTT. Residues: CASSLASTAAQYF.

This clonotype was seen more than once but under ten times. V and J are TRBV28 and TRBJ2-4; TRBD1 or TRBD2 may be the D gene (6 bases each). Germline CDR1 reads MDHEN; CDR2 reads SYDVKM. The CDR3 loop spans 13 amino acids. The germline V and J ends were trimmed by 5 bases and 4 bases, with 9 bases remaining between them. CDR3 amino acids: CASSGGTKNIQYF. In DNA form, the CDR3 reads TGTGCCAGCAGTGGCGGGACAAAAAACATTCAGTACTTC.

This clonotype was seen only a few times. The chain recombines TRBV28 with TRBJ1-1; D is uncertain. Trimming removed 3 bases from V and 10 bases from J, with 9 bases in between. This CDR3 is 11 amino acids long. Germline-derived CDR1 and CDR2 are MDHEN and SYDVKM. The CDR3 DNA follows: TGTGCCAGCAGTTTTTACTCCGGAGCTTTCTTT. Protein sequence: CASSFYSGAFF.

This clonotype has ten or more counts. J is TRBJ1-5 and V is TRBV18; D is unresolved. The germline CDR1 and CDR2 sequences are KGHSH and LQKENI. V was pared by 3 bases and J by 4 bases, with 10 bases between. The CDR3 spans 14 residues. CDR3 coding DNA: TGTGCCAGCTCACCGCCTGGGGAAAATCAGCCCCAGCATTTT. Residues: CASSPPGENQPQHF.

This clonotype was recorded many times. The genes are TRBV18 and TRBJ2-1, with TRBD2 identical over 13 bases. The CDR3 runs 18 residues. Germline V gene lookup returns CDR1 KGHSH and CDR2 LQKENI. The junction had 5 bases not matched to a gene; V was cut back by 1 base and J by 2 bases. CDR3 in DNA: TGTGCCAGCTCACCACTGGGACTAGCGGGGACTACCTACAATGAGCAGTTCTTC. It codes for CASSPLGLAGTTYNEQFF.